The rows below give T cell receptor beta chains drawn from one sample of a study of OX40 agonist ivuxolimab in advanced cancers. Repertoires were generated with immunoSEQ multiplex PCR, while TCRdb's copy carries only in-frame clones and drops some. The table records around 140,000 clones, just over 90% of them present only once. Material: CD4+ or CD8+ T cells sorted from blood, obtained in a trial of the OX40 agonist ivuxolimab. The origin of the receptors is an adult with an advanced solid tumor such as melanoma, head and neck, liver or kidney cancer. CDR3s include the opening cysteine and the closing phenylalanine or tryptophan. D genes are given only for firm matches. Some rows mark clone size as missing; the rest say once, few, many or name a class of expanded clone.

>TRBV10-3|TRBJ2-7|13|-|TRBD1
CAISRDREYEQYF
TGTGCCATCAGCCGGGACAGGGAATACGAGCAGTACTTC
>TRBV5-8|TRBJ1-2|14|once|-
CASSLMGENYGYTF
TGTGCCAGCAGCTTGATGGGAGAAAACTATGGCTACACCTTC
>TRBV15|TRBJ1-1|13|-|-
CATSRDGNTEAFF
TGTGCCACCAGCAGAGATGGGAACACTGAAGCTTTCTTT
>TRBV11-3|TRBJ1-1|16|-|-
CASSLVGGHTNTEAFF
TGTGCCAGCAGCTTAGTAGGGGGACATACGAACACTGAAGCTTTCTTT
>TRBV7-9|TRBJ2-7|14|once|TRBD2
CASGTSGFIYEQYF
TGTGCCAGCGGGACTAGCGGCTTTATCTACGAGCAGTACTTC
>TRBV12-5|TRBJ2-1|14|once|-
CASGLVRVGNEQFF
TGTGCTAGTGGTTTGGTAAGGGTGGGTAATGAGCAGTTCTTC
>TRBV5-1|TRBJ2-7|16|-|-
CASSLLAGASAYEQYF
TGCGCCAGCAGCTTGCTGGCAGGGGCCTCCGCGTACGAGCAGTACTTC
>TRBV6-6|TRBJ1-2|14|-|-
CASSLRTASGGYTF
TGTGCCAGCAGCCTTCGGACGGCGTCCGGCGGCTACACCTTC
>TRBV18|TRBJ1-1|12|few|-
CASSGVNTEAFF
TGTGCCAGCTCGGGAGTGAACACTGAAGCTTTCTTT
>TRBV5-1|TRBJ1-1|12|-|-
CASSLGAGDAFF
TGCGCCAGCAGCTTGGGAGCAGGGGACGCTTTCTTT
>TRBV10-2|TRBJ2-7|16|once|-
CASNPSGVFSSYEQYF
TGCGCCAGCAATCCATCAGGGGTCTTCAGCTCCTACGAGCAGTACTTC
>TRBV19|TRBJ1-4|15|-|-
CASSIVGVDGEKLFF
TGTGCCAGTAGTATAGTCGGGGTAGATGGAGAAAAACTGTTTTTT
>TRBV29-1|TRBJ1-5|13|few|TRBD1
CSVGTGTNQPQHF
TGCAGCGTTGGGACAGGTACCAATCAGCCCCAGCATTTT
>TRBV27|TRBJ1-5|16|once|-
CASSPDMFGADQPQHF
TGTGCCAGCAGTCCAGACATGTTTGGAGCCGATCAGCCCCAGCATTTT
>TRBV28|TRBJ1-4|15|-|-
CASKPTGRDSEKLFF
TGTGCCAGCAAACCCACGGGGAGGGATTCGGAAAAACTGTTTTTT
>TRBV9|TRBJ2-3|15|-|TRBD2
CASSVTSGSTDTQYF
TGTGCCAGCAGCGTAACTAGCGGGAGCACAGATACGCAGTATTTT
>TRBV25-1|TRBJ2-5|16|-|TRBD1
CASSESGQGAGETQYF
TGTGCCAGCAGTGAATCCGGACAGGGGGCTGGAGAGACCCAGTACTTC
>TRBV28|TRBJ2-4|14|-|-
CASSFGGNLNIQYF
TGTGCCAGCAGTTTCGGGGGTAATTTAAACATTCAGTACTTC
>TRBV11-2|TRBJ2-4|18|-|TRBD2
CASSLVNSGGLAKNIQYF
TGTGCCAGCAGCTTAGTTAATAGCGGGGGGTTAGCCAAAAACATTCAGTACTTC
>TRBV6-5|TRBJ1-2|16|-|TRBD1
CASSYSRTGGGYGYTF
TGTGCCAGCAGTTACTCGAGGACAGGGGGAGGCTATGGCTACACCTTC
>TRBV10-3|TRBJ1-2|12|once|-
CATNRDKEGYTF
TGTGCCACAAACCGGGACAAAGAAGGCTACACCTTC
>TRBV7-3|TRBJ2-7|13|-|-
CASSVGNSYEQYF
TGTGCCAGCAGCGTGGGAAATTCCTACGAGCAGTACTTC
>TRBV2|TRBJ2-2|16|-|-
CASRGKLGLNTGELFF
TGTGCCAGCAGAGGAAAGCTAGGGTTGAACACCGGGGAGCTGTTTTTT
>TRBV10-3|TRBJ1-1|15|-|-
CAISGIGGGDTEAFF
TGTGCCATCAGTGGGATCGGCGGAGGGGACACTGAAGCTTTCTTT
>TRBV9|TRBJ2-4|14|-|TRBD2
CASSVSSGSDIQYF
TGTGCCAGCAGCGTATCTAGCGGGAGTGACATTCAGTACTTC
>TRBV7-3|TRBJ2-3|18|-|-
CASSLTTNRDGGTDTQYF
TGTGCCAGCAGCTTAACAACCAACCGGGACGGAGGCACAGATACGCAGTATTTT
>TRBV5-1|TRBJ2-4|15|-|-
CASSSQGTLKNIQYF
TGCGCCAGCAGCTCCCAGGGAACCCTCAAAAACATTCAGTACTTC
>TRBV27|TRBJ2-1|17|-|TRBD2
CASSFRASGRGSDEQFF
TGTGCCAGCAGTTTTAGGGCTAGCGGGAGAGGATCGGATGAGCAGTTCTTC
>TRBV6-5|TRBJ2-7|13|-|-
CATWPGLAYEQYF
TGTGCCACGTGGCCGGGTCTGGCCTACGAGCAGTACTTC
>TRBV7-3|TRBJ2-7|13|-|-
CASSLNSGYEQYF
TGTGCCAGCAGCTTAAACTCAGGGTACGAGCAGTACTTC
>TRBV12-5|TRBJ2-7|12|-|-
CASGSQVAEQYF
TGTGCTAGTGGTTCCCAGGTCGCCGAGCAGTACTTC
>TRBV6-6|TRBJ2-7|16|-|-
CASSFSLGTVTYEQYF
TGTGCCAGCAGTTTCTCTTTGGGGACGGTAACCTACGAGCAGTACTTC
>TRBV30|TRBJ1-5|14|-|-
CAWSGGVRDQPQHF
TGTGCCTGGAGTGGGGGGGTAAGGGATCAGCCCCAGCATTTT
>TRBV28|TRBJ2-2|16|-|-
CASSPPRMRNTGELFF
TGTGCCAGCAGTCCCCCTAGAATGAGAAACACCGGGGAGCTGTTTTTT
>TRBV9|TRBJ2-7|15|-|TRBD1
CASSVTGQSSYEQYF
TGTGCCAGCAGCGTCACGGGACAGAGCTCCTACGAGCAGTACTTC
>TRBV7-9|TRBJ2-3|15|-|TRBD2
CASSLSGRSTDTQYF
TGTGCCAGCAGCTTAAGCGGGAGGAGCACAGATACGCAGTATTTT
>TRBV19|TRBJ2-3|17|-|TRBD2
CASSAGGRARGTDTQYF
TGTGCCAGTAGTGCCGGAGGGAGGGCCAGGGGCACAGATACGCAGTATTTT
>TRBV15|TRBJ1-4|15|-|-
CATSRDRAGNEKLFF
TGTGCCACCAGCAGAGATAGGGCGGGTAATGAAAAACTGTTTTTT
>TRBV14|TRBJ1-4|14|-|-
CASSQALGGEKLFF
TGTGCCAGCAGCCAAGCCCTGGGGGGAGAAAAACTGTTTTTT
>TRBV7-9|TRBJ2-1|15|-|TRBD1
CASSLITGGLNEQFF
TGTGCCAGCAGCTTAATAACAGGGGGGCTCAATGAGCAGTTCTTC
>TRBV2|TRBJ2-2|14|-|TRBD2
CARRGGGTGGGLFF
TGTGCCAGAAGGGGTGGCGGGACTGGCGGGGGGCTGTTTTTT
>TRBV5-6|TRBJ1-1|13|-|-
CASSNGLNTEAFF
TGTGCCAGCAGCAACGGCCTGAACACTGAAGCTTTCTTT
>TRBV11-2|TRBJ1-4|15|-|-
CASSLGRRINEKLFF
TGTGCCAGCAGCCTCGGGCGGAGGATTAATGAAAAACTGTTTTTT
>TRBV30|TRBJ2-3|15|-|TRBD1
CAWTPVGGSTDTQYF
TGTGCCTGGACCCCAGTAGGGGGCAGCACAGATACGCAGTATTTT
>TRBV2|TRBJ1-6|15|-|-
CASSEGQGSSSPLHF
TGTGCCAGCAGTGAGGGCCAGGGCTCAAGTTCACCCCTCCACTTT
>TRBV30|TRBJ1-1|14|-|TRBD1
CAWSGTGINTEAFF
TGTGCCTGGAGTGGGACAGGGATTAACACTGAAGCTTTCTTT
>TRBV11-2|TRBJ2-5|15|once|-
CASRRRVSGRETQYF
TGTGCCAGCAGGAGACGGGTGAGTGGTAGAGAGACCCAGTACTTC
>TRBV11-3|TRBJ2-1|12|-|-
CASSRLAFEQFF
TGTGCCAGCAGCCGCCTAGCTTTCGAGCAGTTCTTC
>TRBV28|TRBJ1-5|13|-|-
CASSRSPGWPQHF
TGTGCCAGCAGTCGGTCCCCGGGATGGCCCCAGCATTTT
>TRBV5-1|TRBJ2-3|17|-|TRBD2
CASSLLGQREVADTQYF
TGCGCCAGCAGCCTATTAGGTCAGCGGGAGGTCGCAGATACGCAGTATTTT
>TRBV7-8|TRBJ1-1|14|-|TRBD1
CASSFTGGGTEAFF
TGTGCCAGCAGCTTTACAGGGGGGGGAACTGAAGCTTTCTTT
>TRBV12-5|TRBJ1-2|12|-|-
CASVTDNYGYTF
TGTGCTAGTGTCACAGACAACTATGGCTACACCTTC
>TRBV27|TRBJ2-7|13|few|TRBD1
CASSEQGEDEQYF
TGTGCCAGCAGCGAACAGGGGGAGGACGAGCAGTACTTC
>TRBV18|TRBJ1-1|13|-|-
CASSPDQQGEAFF
TGTGCCAGCTCACCCGACCAACAGGGAGAAGCTTTCTTT
>TRBV6-6|TRBJ2-7|14|-|-
CASSYSRQSYEQYF
TGTGCCAGCAGTTACTCGAGACAATCCTACGAGCAGTACTTC
>TRBV6-5|TRBJ1-1|15|-|-
CASSFSASPATEAFF
TGTGCCAGCAGTTTCTCGGCCAGCCCGGCCACTGAAGCTTTCTTT
>TRBV28|TRBJ2-5|14|-|-
CASSLPIIRQTQYF
TGTGCCAGCAGTTTACCTATTATTCGACAGACCCAGTACTTC
>TRBV7-2|TRBJ1-5|17|-|-
CASSLEYRVSGNQPQHF
TGTGCCAGCAGCTTAGAGTATAGGGTTAGCGGCAATCAGCCCCAGCATTTT
>TRBV5-6|TRBJ2-7|15|-|TRBD1
CASSLWDRGRSEQYF
TGTGCCAGCAGCCTTTGGGACAGGGGAAGAAGCGAGCAGTACTTC
>TRBV18|TRBJ2-7|14|once|TRBD1
CASSTDRGGGEQYF
TGTGCCAGCTCAACCGACAGGGGAGGTGGCGAGCAGTACTTC